This entry features one TCR beta chain sequence. Its antigen is not identified. V lost 4 bases to trimming and J lost 5 bases, with 13 bases between them. The CDR3 is made up of 14 amino acids. Germline V gene lookup returns CDR1 SGDLS and CDR2 YYNGEE. The donors formed part of the roughly 120-subject validation cohort, distinct from the roughly 640-subject first cohort. The data derive from a study of cytomegalovirus exposure and HLA in healthy donors. Looking at the study overall: According to later analysis, the same platform produced the roughly 120 validation and approximately 630 first-cohort repertoires.

Clones were sequenced by immunoSEQ multiplex PCR, and TCRdb holds only the in-frame ones, with some missing. This table holds around 160,000 clones, around 82% found once. Study outcomes and limitations: Diagnosis of cytomegalovirus status made by the classifier reportedly showed high specificity and sensitivity. Researchers catalogued under 200 TCR beta chains as cytomegalovirus-associated.

Sequenced: PBMCs. This clonotype originated in a man aged 25 to 40 in good health and CMV-seropositive. This rearrangement joins TRBV9 to TRBJ2-1, with D maybe TRBD2 (6 bases). The CDR3 region is CASSTDGTHNEQFF. In DNA form, the CDR3 reads TGTGCCAGCAGCACCGACGGGACTCACAATGAGCAGTTCTTC.